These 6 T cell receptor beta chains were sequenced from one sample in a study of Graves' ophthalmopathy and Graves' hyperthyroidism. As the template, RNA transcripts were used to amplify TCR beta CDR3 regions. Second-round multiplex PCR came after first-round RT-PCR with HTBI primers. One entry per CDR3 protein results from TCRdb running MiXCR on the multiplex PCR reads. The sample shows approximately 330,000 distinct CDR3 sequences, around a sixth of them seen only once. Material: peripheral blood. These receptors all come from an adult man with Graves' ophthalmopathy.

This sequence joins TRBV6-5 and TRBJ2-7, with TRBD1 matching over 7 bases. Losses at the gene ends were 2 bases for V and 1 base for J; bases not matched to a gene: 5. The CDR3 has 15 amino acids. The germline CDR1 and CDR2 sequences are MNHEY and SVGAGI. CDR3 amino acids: CASSYGAGGSYEQYF. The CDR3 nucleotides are TGTGCCAGCAGTTACGGGGCAGGGGGTTCCTACGAGCAGTACTTC.

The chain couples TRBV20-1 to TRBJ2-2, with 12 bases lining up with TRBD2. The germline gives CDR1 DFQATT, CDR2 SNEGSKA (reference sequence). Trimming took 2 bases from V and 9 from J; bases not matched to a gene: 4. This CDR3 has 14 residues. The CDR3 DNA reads TGCAGTGCTAGACTAGCGGGAGGGCCACGGGAGCTGTTTTTT. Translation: CSARLAGGPRELFF.

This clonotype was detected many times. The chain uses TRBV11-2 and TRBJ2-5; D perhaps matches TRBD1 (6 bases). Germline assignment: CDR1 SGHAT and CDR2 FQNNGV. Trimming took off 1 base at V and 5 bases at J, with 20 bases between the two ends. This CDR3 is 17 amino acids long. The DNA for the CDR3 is TGTGCCAGCAGCTTAGGGACAGCCTTATTGTCTCGTGAGACCCAGTACTTC. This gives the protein CASSLGTALLSRETQYF.

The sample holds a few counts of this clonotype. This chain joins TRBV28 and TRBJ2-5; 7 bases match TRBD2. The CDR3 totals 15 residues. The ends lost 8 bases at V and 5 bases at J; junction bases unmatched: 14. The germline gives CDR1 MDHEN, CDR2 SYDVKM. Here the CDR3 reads CASEREVGSRETQYF. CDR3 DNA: TGTGCCAGCGAACGGGAGGTGGGGTCGCGGGAGACCCAGTACTTC.

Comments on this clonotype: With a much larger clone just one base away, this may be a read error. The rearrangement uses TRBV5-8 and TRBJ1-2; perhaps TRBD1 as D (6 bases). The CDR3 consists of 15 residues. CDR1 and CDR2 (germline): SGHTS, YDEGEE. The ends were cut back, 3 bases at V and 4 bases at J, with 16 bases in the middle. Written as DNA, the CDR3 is TGTGCCAGCAGCTCAAGGGTCAGGACAGTCTATGGCTACACCTTC. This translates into CASSSRVRTVYGYTF.

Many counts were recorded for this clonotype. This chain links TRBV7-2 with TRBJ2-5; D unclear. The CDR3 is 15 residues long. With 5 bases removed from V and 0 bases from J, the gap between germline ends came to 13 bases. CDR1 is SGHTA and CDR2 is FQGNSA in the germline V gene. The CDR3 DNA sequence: TGTGCCAGCAGCCCGGAGTTGGGGTACCAAGAGACCCAGTACTTC. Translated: CASSPELGYQETQYF. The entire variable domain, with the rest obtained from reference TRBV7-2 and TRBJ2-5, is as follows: GAGVSQSPSNKVTEKGKDVELRCDPISGHTALYWYRQSLGQGLEFLIYFQGNSAPDKSGLPSDRFSAERTGGSVSTLTIQRTQQEDSAVYLCASSPELGYQETQYFGPGTRLLVL.